The 4 T cell receptor beta chains reported below all come from one sample, sequenced in a study of cytomegalovirus exposure and HLA in healthy donors. 60 Vbeta and 13 Jbeta primers were used in PCR. Clones were sequenced by immunoSEQ multiplex PCR, and TCRdb holds only the in-frame ones, with some missing. This table holds about 130,000 clones, around 80% found once. The source material was PBMCs. The receptors were sampled from a man aged 25 to 45 in good health and CMV-seronegative.

CDR3 sequence reads: CAISSRLAGGEQYF. As DNA, the CDR3 is TGTGCCATCAGTTCCAGACTAGCGGGAGGCGAGCAGTACTTC. The chain links TRBV10-3 to TRBJ2-7, with TRBD2 matching 13 bases. V shed 5 bases, J shed 6 bases, and the junction held 4 bases outside the gene matches. The CDR3 covers 14 residues. Germline V gives CDR1 ENHRY, CDR2 SYGVKD.

CDR3: CASSLFSGSDTQYF. CDR3 coding DNA: TGTGCCAGCAGCCTTTTCAGCGGGAGTGATACGCAGTATTTT. The rearrangement uses TRBV7-9 and TRBJ2-3; 8 bases align to TRBD2. The CDR3 covers 14 residues. The germline V gene has CDR1 SEHNR and CDR2 FQNEAQ (reference sequence). The V and J ends lost 5 bases and 6 bases, in that order; junction bases with no gene match: 7.

This chain connects TRBV6-4 to TRBJ2-3; D is perhaps TRBD1 (5 bases). Looked up from germline, CDR1 is MRHNA and CDR2 is SNTAGT. The CDR3 length is 9 residues. V dropped 11 bases and J dropped 6 bases, with 6 bases sitting between them. CDR3 loop: CASGDTQYF. CDR3 in DNA: TGTGCCTCAGGGGATACGCAGTATTTT.

The J gene is TRBJ2-7, the V gene TRBV4-3, with a possible D match to TRBD2 (6 bases). Germline-derived CDR1 and CDR2 are LGHNA and YSLEER. Trimming cost V 0 bases and J 9 bases, with 18 bases left between them. The CDR3 contains 15 residues. CDR3 region: CASSQETGDWRGQYF. The CDR3, as DNA: TGCGCCAGCAGCCAAGAGACGGGGGACTGGCGAGGGCAGTACTTC.